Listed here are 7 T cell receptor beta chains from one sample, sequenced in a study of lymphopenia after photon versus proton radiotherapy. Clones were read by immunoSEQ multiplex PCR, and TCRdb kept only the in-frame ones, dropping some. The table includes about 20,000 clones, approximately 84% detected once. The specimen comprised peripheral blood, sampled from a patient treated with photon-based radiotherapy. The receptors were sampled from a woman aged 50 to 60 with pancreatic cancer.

CDR3 in DNA: TGCGCCAGCAAGGGGAACACAGATACGCAGTATTTT. Its protein is CASKGNTDTQYF. V usage is TRBV10-1 and J usage is TRBJ2-3; weak D call: TRBD1 (5 bases). The CDR3 is 12 residues long. Germline V gene lookup returns CDR1 WNHNN and CDR2 SYGVQD (reference sequence). Trimming shortened V by 7 bases and J by 2 bases, and 7 bases separated the two germline ends.

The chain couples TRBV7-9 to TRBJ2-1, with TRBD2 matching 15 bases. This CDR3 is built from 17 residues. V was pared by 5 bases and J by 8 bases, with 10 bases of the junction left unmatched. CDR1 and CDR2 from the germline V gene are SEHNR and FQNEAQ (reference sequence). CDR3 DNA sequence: TGTGCCAGCAGCCCCCGGACTAGCGGGAGGGCCATCTATGAGCAGTTCTTC. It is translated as CASSPRTSGRAIYEQFF.

CDR3 loop: CASSYRAGVMNTEAFF. Here the CDR3 DNA reads TGTGCCAGCAGTTACCGGGCAGGGGTAATGAACACTGAAGCTTTCTTT. This sequence joins TRBV6-5 and TRBJ1-1, with a tentative D call TRBD1 (6 bases). Trimming cost V 2 bases and J 0 bases, with 13 bases left between them. Germline CDR1 reads MNHEY; CDR2 reads SVGAGI. The CDR3 runs to 16 residues.

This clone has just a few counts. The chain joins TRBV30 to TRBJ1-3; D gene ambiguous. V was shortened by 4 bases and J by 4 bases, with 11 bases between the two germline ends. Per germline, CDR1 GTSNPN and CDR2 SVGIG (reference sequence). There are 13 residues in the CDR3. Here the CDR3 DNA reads TGTGCCTGGACCAGAACGCAGGGAAACACCATATATTTT. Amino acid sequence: CAWTRTQGNTIYF.

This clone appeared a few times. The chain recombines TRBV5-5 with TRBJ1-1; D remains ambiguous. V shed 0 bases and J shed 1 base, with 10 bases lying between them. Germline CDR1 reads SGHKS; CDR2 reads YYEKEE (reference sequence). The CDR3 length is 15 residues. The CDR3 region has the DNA TGTGCCAGCAGCTTGGCCGTAGGGAAGAACACTGAAGCTTTCTTT. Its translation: CASSLAVGKNTEAFF.

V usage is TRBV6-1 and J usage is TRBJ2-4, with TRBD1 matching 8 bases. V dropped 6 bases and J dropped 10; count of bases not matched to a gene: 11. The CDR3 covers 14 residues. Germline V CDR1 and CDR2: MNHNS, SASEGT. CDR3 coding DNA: TGTGCCAGCAGCCGAACGGGGACAGGCGGGATTCAGTACTTC. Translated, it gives CASSRTGTGGIQYF.

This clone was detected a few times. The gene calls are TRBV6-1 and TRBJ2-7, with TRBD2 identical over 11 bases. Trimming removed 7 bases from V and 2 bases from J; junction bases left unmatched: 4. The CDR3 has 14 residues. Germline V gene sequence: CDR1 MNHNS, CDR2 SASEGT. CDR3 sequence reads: CASTGTSGPYEQYF. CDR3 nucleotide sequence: TGTGCCAGCACCGGGACTAGCGGACCCTACGAGCAGTACTTC.